The 20 T cell receptor beta chains below were found in one sample sequenced in a study of shared clonotypes between healthy human individuals. TCRdb's copy holds only in-frame clones and misses some; the assay was immunoSEQ multiplex PCR. There are some 2 million clones in the sample; approximately 95% occur only once, and approximately 1% lies in the top ten. Naive CD8 cells lacked CD45RO and underwent positive selection for CCR7, leaving out terminally differentiated effector memory CD45RA+ cells. Sequenced sample: naive CD8+ T cells sorted from blood. These receptors originate from a man aged 18 to 35 in good health.

The chain joins TRBV7-9 to TRBJ2-1, with a possible D match to TRBD2 (5 bases). Germline lookup yields CDR1 SEHNR and CDR2 FQNEAQ (reference sequence). The V end lost 4 bases, the J end lost 3 bases, and 10 bases lay between the germline ends. The CDR3 spans 14 residues. CDR3 DNA sequence: TGTGCCAGCAGCTCTGGACGGGGCTACAATGAGCAGTTCTTC. Translating gives CASSSGRGYNEQFF. Filled out from reference TRBV7-9 and TRBJ2-1, the complete variable domain reads DTGVSQNPRHKITKRGQNVTFRCDPISEHNRLYWYRQTLGQGPEFLTYFQNEAQLEKSRLLSDRFSAERPKGSFSTLEIQRTEQGDSAMYLCASSSGRGYNEQFFGPGTRLTVL.

This clone has a single count. V and J are TRBV27 and TRBJ2-5, with a weak D call TRBD1 (6 bases). V lost 0 bases and J lost 2, with 10 bases in between. Germline V gene data show CDR1 as MNHEY and CDR2 as SMNVEV (reference sequence). The CDR3 length is 15 residues. CDR3 sequence: CASSLSPGTQETQYF. The CDR3 coding sequence is TGTGCCAGCAGTTTATCTCCCGGGACACAAGAGACCCAGTACTTC.

The CDR3 region has the DNA TGTGCCAGCAGCTTGGCCGACGGCGCGGAGCCTTACGAGCAGTACTTC. This codes for CASSLADGAEPYEQYF. The chain carries TRBV5-4 and TRBJ2-7; no definite D call. Trimming removed 0 bases at V and 4 bases at J, with 17 bases between. Germline V lookup: CDR1 SGHNT, CDR2 YYREEE (reference sequence). The CDR3 extends over 16 amino acids.

The CDR3 here is CASSQAGVDEQYF. CDR3 DNA: TGCGCCAGCAGCCAAGCCGGTGTAGACGAGCAGTACTTC. The genes are TRBV4-3 and TRBJ2-7; D remains unclear. V lost 1 base and J lost 5, with 9 bases in between. This CDR3 has 13 residues. The germline V gene encodes CDR1 LGHNA and CDR2 YSLEER.

The chain couples TRBV5-1 to TRBJ2-7; 9 nucleotides align to TRBD2. This CDR3 has 15 amino acids. Germline values: CDR1 SGHRS, CDR2 YFSETQ. V shed 4 bases and J 0 bases; nucleotides not matched to a gene: 5. The CDR3 here is CASSVLSGSSYEQYF. In DNA form, the CDR3 reads TGCGCCAGCAGCGTTCTTAGCGGGAGCTCCTACGAGCAGTACTTC.

In DNA form, the CDR3 reads TGCAGCGTTGAGCAGGGGCAGGGCACCGGGGAGCTGTTTTTT. Its translation: CSVEQGQGTGELFF. The J gene is TRBJ2-2, the V gene TRBV29-1; D may be TRBD1 (6 bases). The CDR3 has 14 amino acids. Trimming shortened V by 3 bases and J by 4 bases, and 12 bases separated the two germline ends. CDR1 and CDR2 (germline): SQVTM, ANQGSEA.

The chain uses TRBV4-1 and TRBJ2-2; 10 bases fit TRBD2. The CDR3 has 17 amino acids. Germline trimming cut 4 bases from V and 6 bases from J; bases unmatched to any gene: 11. Looked up from germline, CDR1 is MGHRA and CDR2 is YSYEKL. This CDR3 reads CASSLPTAAGGPGELFF. CDR3 coding DNA: TGCGCCAGCAGCCTCCCGACCGCAGCGGGAGGGCCCGGGGAGCTGTTTTTT.

V and J are TRBV27 and TRBJ1-5, with D tentatively TRBD1 (5 bases). Trimming removed 1 base at V and 7 bases at J, with 17 bases between. CDR1 is MNHEY and CDR2 is SMNVEV in the germline V gene (reference sequence). This CDR3 region has 16 residues. CDR3 residues: CASSLYPPRWGQPQHF. In DNA form, the CDR3 reads TGTGCCAGCAGTTTATACCCTCCGCGTTGGGGGCAGCCCCAGCATTTT.

This chain joins TRBV27 and TRBJ2-1; weak D call: TRBD2 (6 bases). V was trimmed by 1 base and J by 6 bases, leaving 25 bases between them. In germline, CDR1 is MNHEY, CDR2 SMNVEV (reference sequence). CDR3 length: 19 residues. CDR3 bases: TGTGCCAGCAGTTTATTCAGCTTCAGGGCGGGGTATGAACGCAATGAGCAGTTCTTC. Protein: CASSLFSFRAGYERNEQFF.

This clone was recorded only once. V gene TRBV19 combines with J gene TRBJ2-7; D gene uncertain. Germline CDR1 is LNHDA and CDR2 is SQIVND (reference sequence). The CDR3 extends over 15 amino acids. V lost 5 bases, J lost 0 bases, and 14 bases lay in between. CDR3 protein: CASSVRVDGSYEQYF. The CDR3 DNA is TGTGCCAGTAGTGTAAGGGTTGATGGCTCCTACGAGCAGTACTTC. Full variable domain (missing parts from reference TRBV19 and TRBJ2-7): DGGITQSPKYLFRKEGQNVTLSCEQNLNHDAMYWYRQDPGQGLRLIYYSQIVNDFQKGDIAEGYSVSREKKESFPLTVTSAQKNPTAFYLCASSVRVDGSYEQYFGPGTRLTVT.

The genes are TRBV9 and TRBJ2-7, with 7 bases lining up with TRBD1. V was clipped by 0 bases and J by 7 bases; unmatched bases: 4. The germline V gene encodes CDR1 SGDLS and CDR2 YYNGEE. The CDR3 runs to 13 residues. The chain's CDR3 is CASSVGQGEEQYF. As DNA, the CDR3 is TGTGCCAGCAGCGTAGGTCAGGGGGAAGAGCAGTACTTC.

This rearrangement joins TRBV6-5 to TRBJ2-3; D gene unclear. Germline CDR1 and CDR2: MNHEY and SVGAGI. V lost 5 bases and J lost 2, with 11 bases in between. This CDR3 has 14 amino acids. The CDR3 coding sequence is TGTGCCAGCAGTCCGTCCCTGATCACAGATACGCAGTATTTT. It encodes CASSPSLITDTQYF.

This clone is a singleton in its sample. The J gene is TRBJ1-2, the V gene TRBV27; D perhaps matches TRBD1 (6 bases). The germline V gene has CDR1 MNHEY and CDR2 SMNVEV (reference sequence). V was clipped by 2 bases and J by 6 bases, with 10 bases between them. This CDR3 is 13 amino acids long. Here the CDR3 DNA reads TGTGCCAGCAGTTTACCACAGGGCGATGGCTACACCTTC. It encodes CASSLPQGDGYTF.

Only one count was recorded for this clone. The chain carries TRBV27 and TRBJ1-2; D is ambiguous. V was cut by 6 bases and J by 6 bases, with 20 bases left in between. This CDR3 region has 15 residues. Per the germline V gene, CDR1 is MNHEY and CDR2 is SMNVEV (reference sequence). Here the CDR3 reads CASRPRSGPRNGYTF. The CDR3 DNA follows: TGTGCCAGCAGGCCCCGGTCGGGCCCAAGGAATGGCTACACCTTC.

The chain links TRBV7-2 to TRBJ2-7; D is possibly TRBD1 (5 bases). The CDR3 runs to 15 residues. V was trimmed by 5 bases and J by 4 bases, leaving 18 bases between them. CDR1 SGHTA and CDR2 FQGNSA come from the germline V gene. CDR3 in DNA: TGTGCCAGCAGCCCTAGGGGCGTTCTAGTGTACGAGCAGTACTTC. This codes for CASSPRGVLVYEQYF.

Comments on this clone: Other DNA sequences within the sample encode an identical CDR3. This CDR3 reads CASSYSSGAAQYF. The DNA of the CDR3 is TGTGCCAGCAGTTACTCTAGCGGAGCGGCCCAGTACTTC. The rearrangement joins TRBV6-6 to TRBJ2-5; D is possibly TRBD2 (6 bases). Trimming stripped 0 bases from V and 9 bases from J, with 11 bases between. CDR3 length equals 13 residues. Germline CDR1 MNHNY, CDR2 SVGAGI (reference sequence).

The V and J genes are TRBV7-9 and TRBJ2-7, with TRBD2 matching over 7 bases. Germline V gene sequence: CDR1 SEHNR, CDR2 FQNEAQ (reference sequence). The trim removed 1 base at V and 2 bases at J, leaving 8 bases unmatched. The CDR3 sequence is 16 residues long. Here the CDR3 DNA reads TGTGCCAGCAGCTTAGGGGGGGGACCGACAACCTACGAGCAGTACTTC. Protein: CASSLGGGPTTYEQYF.

The chain uses TRBV19 and TRBJ2-7; weak D call: TRBD1 (6 bases). Germline V CDR1 and CDR2: LNHDA, SQIVND (reference sequence). V lost 5 bases and J 2 bases, leaving 13 bases between the germline ends. The CDR3 runs to 14 residues. CDR3 amino acids: CASSDLQGPYEQYF. CDR3 sequence (DNA): TGTGCCAGTAGTGATCTACAGGGCCCCTACGAGCAGTACTTC. The whole variable domain, remainder taken from reference TRBV19 and TRBJ2-7, is DGGITQSPKYLFRKEGQNVTLSCEQNLNHDAMYWYRQDPGQGLRLIYYSQIVNDFQKGDIAEGYSVSREKKESFPLTVTSAQKNPTAFYLCASSDLQGPYEQYFGPGTRLTVT.

The sample holds one count of this clone. The chain carries TRBV10-3 and TRBJ2-5; D is possibly TRBD1 or TRBD2 (5 bases each). Germline CDR1 and CDR2: ENHRY and SYGVKD. The CDR3 sequence is 14 residues long. V was shortened by 6 bases and J by 2 bases, with 13 bases between the two germline ends. The CDR3 sequence is CAIRRGPNQETQYF. CDR3 nucleotides: TGTGCCATCAGGAGGGGACCGAATCAAGAGACCCAGTACTTC.

The rearrangement links TRBV2 to TRBJ2-1, with 9 positions matching TRBD2. This CDR3 has 18 amino acids. Germline V lookup: CDR1 SNHLY, CDR2 FYNNEI. V lost 2 bases to trimming and J lost 0 bases; unmatched junction nucleotides: 8. CDR3 region: CASSETAGGMSSYNEQFF. As DNA, the CDR3 is TGTGCCAGCAGTGAAACCGCGGGGGGGATGAGCTCCTACAATGAGCAGTTCTTC. Combining the CDR3 with reference TRBV2 and TRBJ2-1 gives the whole variable domain EPEVTQTPSHQVTQMGQEVILRCVPISNHLYFYWYRQILGQKVEFLVSFYNNEISEKSEIFDDQFSVERPDGSNFTLKIRSTKLEDSAMYFCASSETAGGMSSYNEQFFGPGTRLTVL.